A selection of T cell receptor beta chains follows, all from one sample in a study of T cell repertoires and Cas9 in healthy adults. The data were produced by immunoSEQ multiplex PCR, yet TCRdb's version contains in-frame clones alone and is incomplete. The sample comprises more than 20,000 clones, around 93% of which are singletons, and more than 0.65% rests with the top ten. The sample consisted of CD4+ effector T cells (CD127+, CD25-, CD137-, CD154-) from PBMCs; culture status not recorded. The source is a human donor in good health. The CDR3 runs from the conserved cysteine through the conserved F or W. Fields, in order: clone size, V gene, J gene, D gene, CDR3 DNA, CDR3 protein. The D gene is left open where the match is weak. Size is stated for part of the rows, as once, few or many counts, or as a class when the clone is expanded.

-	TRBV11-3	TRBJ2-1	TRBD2	TGTGCCAGCAGCCCTGGAAGCGGGGGGGACATGTACAATGAGCAGTTCTTC	CASSPGSGGDMYNEQFF
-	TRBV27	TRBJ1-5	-	TGTGCCAGCAGTTTGCAGGGCCCGCTCTCCCTTCAGCCCCAGCATTTT	CASSLQGPLSLQPQHF
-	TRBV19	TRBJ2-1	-	TGTGCCAGTAGCGACCCGGGCGGGAAAGTAAGCAATGAGCAGTTCTTC	CASSDPGGKVSNEQFF
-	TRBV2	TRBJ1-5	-	TGTGCCAGCAGCGCAATCCGGGGTACGGGCAATCAGCCCCAGCATTTT	CASSAIRGTGNQPQHF
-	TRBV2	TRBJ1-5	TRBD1	TGTGCCAGCAGGGGAACAGGGGCGAATCAGCCCCAGCATTTT	CASRGTGANQPQHF
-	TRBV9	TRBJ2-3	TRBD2	TGTGCCAGCAGCGCGACTAGCGGGCACGATACGCAGTATTTT	CASSATSGHDTQYF
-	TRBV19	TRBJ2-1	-	TGTGCCAGTAGTATAGATCGGGGCGATATATACAATGAGCAGTTCTTC	CASSIDRGDIYNEQFF
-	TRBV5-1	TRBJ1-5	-	TGCGCCACCTGGACAATTTATAGCAATCAGCCCCAGCATTTT	CATWTIYSNQPQHF
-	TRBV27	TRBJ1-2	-	TGTGCCAGCAGTCCTTCCGGGACGAAAGGCTACACCTTC	CASSPSGTKGYTF
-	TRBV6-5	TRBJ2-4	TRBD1	TGTGCCAGCAGTGGTAGGGGGCTAGCCAAAAACATTCAGTACTTC	CASSGRGLAKNIQYF
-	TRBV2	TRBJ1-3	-	TGTGCCAGCAGGGACGTCAGGGTCCAAGGAAACACCATATATTTT	CASRDVRVQGNTIYF
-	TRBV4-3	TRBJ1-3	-	TGCGCCAGCAGCCAGGTGACAGTGAGGGCTGGAAACACCATATATTTT	CASSQVTVRAGNTIYF
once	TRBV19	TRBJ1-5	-	TGTGCCAGTACGCCAGGGACTTATAGCAATCAGCCCCAGCATTTT	CASTPGTYSNQPQHF
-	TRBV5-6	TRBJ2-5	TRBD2	TGTGCCAGCAGCTTAGCGGGGGGAGAGACCCAGTACTTC	CASSLAGGETQYF
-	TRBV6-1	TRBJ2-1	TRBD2	TGTGCCAGCAGTGAAATACCTAGCGGGAACAATGAGCAGTTCTTC	CASSEIPSGNNEQFF
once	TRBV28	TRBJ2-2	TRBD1	TGTGCCAGCAGTCTTTCCGGGACAGGGAACACCGGGGAGCTGTTTTTT	CASSLSGTGNTGELFF
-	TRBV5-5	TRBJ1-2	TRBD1	TGTGCCAGCAGCGCCCTACAGGGGTCGAGCTATGGCTACACCTTC	CASSALQGSSYGYTF
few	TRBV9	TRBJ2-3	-	TGTGCCAGCAGTGCTAATACTGCCCCAGCGGCAGATACGCAGTATTTT	CASSANTAPAADTQYF
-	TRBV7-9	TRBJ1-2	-	TGTGCCAGCAGCTTGAGGCATTCCGACTATGGCTACACCTTC	CASSLRHSDYGYTF
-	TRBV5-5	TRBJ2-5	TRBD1	TGTGCCAGCACCACAGGGGGGCAAGAGACCCAGTACTTC	CASTTGGQETQYF
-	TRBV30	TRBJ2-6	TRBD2	TGTGCCTGGAGTGTACTGGGAGGGCTCTCTGGGGCCAACGTCCTGACTTTC	CAWSVLGGLSGANVLTF
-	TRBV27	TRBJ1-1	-	TGTGCCAGCAGTGCCCGGGGAGATCTGAACACTGAAGCTTTCTTT	CASSARGDLNTEAFF
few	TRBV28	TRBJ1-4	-	TGTGCCAGCAGTAAGATTGATGAAAAACTGTTTTTT	CASSKIDEKLFF
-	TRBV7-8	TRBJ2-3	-	TGTGCCAGCAGCTTAAGTCTTCGTAGACATACGCAGTATTTT	CASSLSLRRHTQYF
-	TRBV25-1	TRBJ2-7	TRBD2	TGTGCCAGCAGTGAGCTAGCGGGGGCCTACGAGCAGTACTTC	CASSELAGAYEQYF
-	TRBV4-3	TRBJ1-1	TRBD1	TGCGCCAGCAGCCAAGAGGTTCCGGGACAGGGGGCTCGCACTGAAGCCTTCTTT	CASSQEVPGQGARTEAFF
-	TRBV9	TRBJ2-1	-	TGTGCCAGCAGCGTAGAGGTTTCCCGATGGGATGAGCAGTTCTTC	CASSVEVSRWDEQFF
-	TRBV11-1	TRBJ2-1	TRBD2	TGTGCCAGCATGATAGGGAGGGCCTCGGTTGAGCAGTTCTTC	CASMIGRASVEQFF
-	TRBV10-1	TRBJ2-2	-	TGCGCCAGCAGCCAAAGGTCCGAAAACACCGGGGAGCTGTTTTTT	CASSQRSENTGELFF
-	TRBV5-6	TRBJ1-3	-	TGTGCCAGCAGCTTGCGGGGGCCGGGCGGAAACACCATATATTTT	CASSLRGPGGNTIYF
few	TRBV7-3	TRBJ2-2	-	TGTGCCAGCAGCCCTGGAGGGACCGGGGAGCTGTTTTTT	CASSPGGTGELFF
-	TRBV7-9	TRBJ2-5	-	TGTGCCAGCAGCTTTACCGGGACATCGGGGACCCAGTACTTC	CASSFTGTSGTQYF
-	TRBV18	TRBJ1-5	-	TGTGCCAGCTCACCACCGGGAGGGGCCTCCCCCGGGAGCAATCAGCCCCAGCATTTT	CASSPPGGASPGSNQPQHF
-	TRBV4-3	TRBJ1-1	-	TGCGCCAGCAGCCAAGAAGAGGGGCGGAACACTGAAGCTTTCTTT	CASSQEEGRNTEAFF
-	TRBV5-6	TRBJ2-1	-	TGTGCCAGCGAAAATAGCCACGGACGTGAGCAGTTCTTC	CASENSHGREQFF
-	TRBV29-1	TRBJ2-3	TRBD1	TGCAGCGTTCCCCGGGACAGGAGCACAGATACGCAGTATTTT	CSVPRDRSTDTQYF
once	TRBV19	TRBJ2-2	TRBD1	TGTGCCAGTACCGGACAGGTTAAAGGGTCCGGGGAGCTGTTTTTT	CASTGQVKGSGELFF
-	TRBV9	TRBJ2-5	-	TGTGCCAGCAGCGTATTCTCAGAAGAGACCCAGTACTTC	CASSVFSEETQYF
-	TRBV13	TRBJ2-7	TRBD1	TGTGCCAGCAGCCCACCCCAGGGACAGGACTCCTACGAGCAGTACTTC	CASSPPQGQDSYEQYF
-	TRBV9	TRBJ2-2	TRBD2	TGTGCCAGCAGCGTTCATAGCGGGAGTGGGCCCGGGGAGCTGTTTTTT	CASSVHSGSGPGELFF
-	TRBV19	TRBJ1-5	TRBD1	TGTGCCAGTAGTTCTGGGGACAGCCCCAATCAGCCCCAGCATTTT	CASSSGDSPNQPQHF
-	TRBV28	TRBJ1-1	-	TGTGCCAGCAGTTCGAGAGGGTCTCTGAACACTGAAGCTTTCTTT	CASSSRGSLNTEAFF
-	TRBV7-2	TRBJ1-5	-	TGTGCCAGCAGCATTCGGGACAATGATCAGCCCCAGCATTTT	CASSIRDNDQPQHF
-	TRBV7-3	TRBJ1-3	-	TGTGCCAGCAGCTTAGGGGGCAGTTCTGGAAACACCATATATTTT	CASSLGGSSGNTIYF
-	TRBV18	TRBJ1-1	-	TGTGCCAGCTCACCATCGGGGGGCCTAAACACTGAAGCTTTCTTT	CASSPSGGLNTEAFF
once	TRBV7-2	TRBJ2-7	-	TGTGCCAGCAGCTTAGCCCCTAGGTTCGAGCAGTACTTC	CASSLAPRFEQYF